The entry below describes one T cell receptor beta chain. Its antigen remains unidentified. The entry originates in a study of T cell clonotyping in hematopoietic cell transplantation. The assay was immunoSEQ multiplex PCR, and TCRdb's table has in-frame clones only and misses some. This sample has some 7,000 clones, with roughly 98% found just once. Whole-study results and caveats: After transplant, recipient diversity fell while pathologically expanded clonotypes grew through day 180. Few recipient clonotypes overlapped donors; over 95% were de novo at given depth. Broader posttransplant TCR repertoire diversity was predicted by graft donor and pretransplant recipient Inverse Simpson Index values.

Germline CDR1 and CDR2: SGHAT and FQNNGV. The CDR3 length is 15 residues. Trimming removed 7 bases from V and 0 bases from J; junction bases left unmatched: 9. The material sequenced was PBMCs, taken 30 days after allogeneic stem cell transplant. The V and J genes are TRBV11-2 and TRBJ2-7; 7 nucleotides match TRBD2. This sequence originates from a male patient aged 60-69 years who had an allogeneic stem cell transplant from a related donor, so the T cells may come from the graft donor. Some clones in this sample may be carry-over from other donors' samples. DNA for the CDR3: TGTGCCAGCAACGACGCGGGGGACTCCTCCTACGAGCAGTACTTC. Its protein is CASNDAGDSSYEQYF.